This section outlines one T cell receptor beta chain sequence together with its context. The target antigen is unknown. This sample is drawn from a study of PD-1 blockade in mismatch repair-deficient tumors. Study conclusions and caveats: Tumor-resident clones, often undetectable pretreatment in blood, expanded then contracted after pembrolizumab.

Using immunoSEQ multiplex PCR, the repertoire was profiled, and TCRdb retains in-frame clones only, with some absent. The repertoire holds about 79,000 clones, 80% to 90% seen once, with less than 6.5% in the top ten. Three pembrolizumab responders had their TCRs sequenced. With 3 bases clipped from V and 5 bases from J, the junction kept 8 bases outside the gene matches. There are 16 residues in the CDR3. Germline V CDR1 and CDR2: SGHTA, FQGNSA. This chain uses TRBV7-2 with TRBJ2-1; TRBD1 agrees at 9 bases. This TCR came from an adult with mismatch repair-deficient cancer. The source was peripheral blood, collected 44 weeks after starting pembrolizumab. CDR3 protein: CASSLFSGTGNNEQFF. CDR3 nucleotides: TGTGCCAGCAGCTTGTTTAGTGGGACAGGGAACAATGAGCAGTTCTTC.